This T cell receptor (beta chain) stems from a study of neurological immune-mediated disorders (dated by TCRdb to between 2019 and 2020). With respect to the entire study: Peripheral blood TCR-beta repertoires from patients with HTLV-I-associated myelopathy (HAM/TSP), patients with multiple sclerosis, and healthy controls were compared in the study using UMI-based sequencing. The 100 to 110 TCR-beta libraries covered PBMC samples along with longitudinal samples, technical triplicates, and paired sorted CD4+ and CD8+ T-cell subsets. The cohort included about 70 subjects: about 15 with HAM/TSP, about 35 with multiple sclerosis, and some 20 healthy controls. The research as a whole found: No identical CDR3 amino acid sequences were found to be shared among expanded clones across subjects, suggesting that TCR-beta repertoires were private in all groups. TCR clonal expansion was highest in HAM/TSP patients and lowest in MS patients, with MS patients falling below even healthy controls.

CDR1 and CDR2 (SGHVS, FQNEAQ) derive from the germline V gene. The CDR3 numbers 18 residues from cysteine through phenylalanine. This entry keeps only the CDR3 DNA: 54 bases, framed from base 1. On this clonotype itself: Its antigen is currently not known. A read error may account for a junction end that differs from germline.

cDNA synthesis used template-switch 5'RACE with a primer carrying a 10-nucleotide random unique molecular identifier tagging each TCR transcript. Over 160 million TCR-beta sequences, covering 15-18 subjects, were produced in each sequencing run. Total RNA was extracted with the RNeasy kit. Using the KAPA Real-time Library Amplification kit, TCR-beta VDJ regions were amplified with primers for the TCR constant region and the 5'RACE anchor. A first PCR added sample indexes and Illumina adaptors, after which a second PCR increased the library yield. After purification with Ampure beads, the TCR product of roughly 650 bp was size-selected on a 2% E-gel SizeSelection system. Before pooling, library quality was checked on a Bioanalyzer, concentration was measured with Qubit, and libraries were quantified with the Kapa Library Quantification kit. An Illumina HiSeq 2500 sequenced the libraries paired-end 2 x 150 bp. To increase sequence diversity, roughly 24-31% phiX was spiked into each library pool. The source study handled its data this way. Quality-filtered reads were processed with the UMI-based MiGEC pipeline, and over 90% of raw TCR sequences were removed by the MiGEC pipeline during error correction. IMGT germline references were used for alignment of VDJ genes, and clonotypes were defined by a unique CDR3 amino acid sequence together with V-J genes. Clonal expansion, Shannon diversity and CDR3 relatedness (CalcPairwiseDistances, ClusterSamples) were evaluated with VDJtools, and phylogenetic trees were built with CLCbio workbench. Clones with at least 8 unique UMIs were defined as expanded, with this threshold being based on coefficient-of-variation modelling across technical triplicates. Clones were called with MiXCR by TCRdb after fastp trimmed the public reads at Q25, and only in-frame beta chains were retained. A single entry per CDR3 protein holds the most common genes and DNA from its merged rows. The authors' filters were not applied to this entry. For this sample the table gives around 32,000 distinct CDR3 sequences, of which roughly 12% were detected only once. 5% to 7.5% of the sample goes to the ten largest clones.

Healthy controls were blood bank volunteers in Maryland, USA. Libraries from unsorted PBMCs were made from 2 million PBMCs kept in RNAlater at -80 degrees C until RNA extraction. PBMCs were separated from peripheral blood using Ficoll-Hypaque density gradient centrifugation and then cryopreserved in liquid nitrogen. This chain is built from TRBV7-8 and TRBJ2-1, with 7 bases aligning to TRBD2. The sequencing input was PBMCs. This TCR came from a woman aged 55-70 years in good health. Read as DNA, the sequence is TGTACCAGAAGCTTCACCCATTCTAGCGGCGGCTCCTACAATGAGCAGTTCTTC. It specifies CTRSFTHSSGGSYNEQFF.